The 14 T cell receptor beta chains reported below all come from one sample, sequenced in a study of regulatory T cells in long-lasting Graves disease. Time point of the sample: newly diagnosed GD, antithyroid drugs for less than 3 months. Isolated PBMC RNA provided the starting material for the TCR library. CDR3-region Arm-PCR and iRepertoire HTBI primers produced the TCR beta libraries. TCRdb reanalysed the multiplex PCR reads using MiXCR and keeps one entry per CDR3 protein. The sample includes about 430,000 distinct CDR3 sequences, 15% of them seen just once. These data were also filed under a second study, of T cells in Graves' hyperthyroidism and ophthalmopathy.

Here the sequenced sample was peripheral blood mononuclear cells (PBMCs), taken at new diagnosis, from a patient treated with antithyroid drugs. These receptors originate from a middle-aged woman with Graves disease.

The chain joins TRBV4-1 to TRBJ2-5, with TRBD2 identical over 13 bases. From germline, CDR1 is MGHRA and CDR2 YSYEKL. Trimming cost V 3 bases and J 7 bases; bases outside gene matches: 11. The CDR3 has 17 residues. The CDR3 DNA is TGCGCCAGCAGCCAGGGGACTAGCGGGACCGCCTTGGGGACCCAGTACTTC. Translation gives CASSQGTSGTALGTQYF.

The chain carries TRBV30 and TRBJ2-3; D ambiguous. The CDR3 consists of 13 residues. Trimming stripped 4 bases from V and 4 bases from J, with 12 bases between. Looked up from germline, CDR1 is GTSNPN and CDR2 is SVGIG (reference sequence). The CDR3 DNA reads as TGTGCCTGGATCCTCCACTCGGCAGATACGCAGTATTTT. Translating gives CAWILHSADTQYF.

This clonotype has a count of ten or more. The chain has TRBV7-9 and TRBJ2-3, with D possibly being TRBD2 (6 bases). V was shortened by 4 bases and J by 3 bases, with 17 bases between the two germline ends. The germline V gene encodes CDR1 SEHNR and CDR2 FQNEAQ (reference sequence). The CDR3 has 16 residues. In DNA, the CDR3 is TGTGCCAGCAGCTACTCGACTAGTTCCATGACAGATACGCAGTATTTT. Amino acids: CASSYSTSSMTDTQYF.

This clonotype was picked up a small number of times. The chain couples TRBV6-1 to TRBJ2-5, with 10 bases aligning to TRBD1. J was trimmed by 5 bases and V by 7 bases; bases with no gene match: 10. Germline values: CDR1 MNHNS, CDR2 SASEGT. The CDR3 consists of 15 residues. CDR3: CASISGTGEVETQYF. The DNA of the CDR3 is TGTGCCAGCATATCCGGGACAGGGGAAGTTGAGACCCAGTACTTC.

Many counts were recorded for this clonotype. The chain recombines TRBV25-1 with TRBJ1-2; D gene unclear. This CDR3 spans 17 amino acids. Germline values: CDR1 MGHDK, CDR2 SYGVNS. V gave up 1 base and J gave up 0 bases, with 15 bases separating them. The CDR3 DNA reads TGTGCCAGCAGTGAATCCGGCAGGAAAACTCCTAACTATGGCTACACCTTC. Amino acids: CASSESGRKTPNYGYTF.

The table lists this clonotype with many counts. The chain couples TRBV28 to TRBJ1-4; D is unresolved. Germline assignment: CDR1 MDHEN and CDR2 SYDVKM. There are 11 residues in the CDR3. Trimming cost V 6 bases and J 8 bases, with 7 bases left between them. The CDR3 sequence is CASRLREKLFF. The CDR3 region has the DNA TGTGCCAGCAGGTTACGCGAAAAACTGTTTTTT.

In its sample, this clonotype was seen a few times. The genes are TRBV19 and TRBJ2-3; 9 bases map to TRBD2. Trimming removed 3 bases from V and 3 bases from J; junction bases left unmatched: 4. The CDR3 extends over 15 amino acids. The V gene's germline CDR1 is LNHDA and CDR2 SQIVND (reference sequence). The CDR3 is CASSIDSGSTDTQYF. The CDR3 DNA reads TGTGCCAGTAGTATCGATAGCGGGAGTACAGATACGCAGTATTTT.

The J gene is TRBJ2-7, the V gene TRBV12-3 or TRBV12-4; the D is unclear. The CDR3 loop spans 10 amino acids. Trimming removed 8 bases at V and 6 bases at J, with 8 bases between. CDR3 DNA sequence: TGTGCCAGCGCCCGATGCGAGCAGTACTTC. Translation: CASARCEQYF.

The V call is TRBV7-3, the J call TRBJ1-6; D might be TRBD1 (6 bases). Germline-derived CDR1 and CDR2 are SGHTA and FQGTGA. The length of the CDR3 is 13 residues. Trimming left V 5 bases short and J 8 bases short, with 10 bases between. CDR3 loop: CASSPGADSPLHF. As DNA, the CDR3 is TGTGCCAGCAGCCCGGGGGCGGATTCACCCCTCCACTTT. Together with reference TRBV7-3 and TRBJ1-6, the CDR3 gives the full variable domain: GAGVSQTPSNKVTEKGKYVELRCDPISGHTALYWYRQSLGQGPEFLIYFQGTGAADDSGLPNDRFFAVRPEGSVSTLKIQRTERGDSAVYLCASSPGADSPLHFGNGTRLTVT.

This clonotype was seen at least ten times. The CDR3 nucleotides read TGTGCCAGTAGTATTGTTTCTCAAACATACAATGAGCAGTTCTTC. This gives the protein CASSIVSQTYNEQFF. The rearrangement joins TRBV19 to TRBJ2-1; D is unresolved. V lost 3 bases and J 4 bases, leaving 13 bases between the germline ends. The germline gives CDR1 LNHDA, CDR2 SQIVND (reference sequence). The CDR3 has 15 residues.

This chain links TRBV11-3 with TRBJ2-3; 10 bases align to TRBD2. CDR3 length equals 15 residues. Germline assignment: CDR1 SGHNT and CDR2 YENEEA. V lost 8 bases and J lost 0; bases outside the gene matches: 5. The CDR3 DNA sequence: TGTGCCAGCCCCCCGGGACTAGCGAGCACAGATACGCAGTATTTT. It translates to CASPPGLASTDTQYF. Full variable domain (rest looked up from reference TRBV11-3 and TRBJ2-3): EAGVVQSPRYKIIEKKQPVAFWCNPISGHNTLYWYLQNLGQGPELLIRYENEEAVDDSQLPKDRFSAERLKGVDSTLKIQPAELGDSAVYLCASPPGLASTDTQYFGPGTRLTVL.

V usage is TRBV28 and J usage is TRBJ2-3; D gene uncertain. With 4 bases removed from V and 1 base from J, the gap between germline ends came to 15 bases. The CDR3 contains 16 residues. Germline V gives CDR1 MDHEN, CDR2 SYDVKM. The CDR3 region is CASSSLGVWGTDTQYF. CDR3 sequence (DNA): TGTGCCAGCAGTTCCCTAGGCGTGTGGGGCACAGATACGCAGTATTTT.

This clonotype was picked up a small number of times. This rearrangement joins TRBV7-6 to TRBJ2-2; D remains unclear. From germline, CDR1 is SGHVS and CDR2 FNYEAQ. V gave up 5 bases and J gave up 0 bases, with 7 bases separating them. This CDR3 has 14 residues. As DNA, the CDR3 is TGTGCCAGCAGCCGTTCGACGAACACCGGGGAGCTGTTTTTT. This codes for CASSRSTNTGELFF.

This clonotype has a count of ten or more. The chain uses TRBV5-1 and TRBJ1-2; weak D call: TRBD1 (6 bases). CDR1 SGHRS and CDR2 YFSETQ come from the germline V gene. Deletions cut 2 bases from V and 6 bases from J, with 11 bases between. The CDR3 has 13 residues. CDR3 sequence reads: CASSFGQRDGYTF. The CDR3 nucleotides read TGCGCCAGCAGCTTCGGACAGCGGGATGGCTACACCTTC.